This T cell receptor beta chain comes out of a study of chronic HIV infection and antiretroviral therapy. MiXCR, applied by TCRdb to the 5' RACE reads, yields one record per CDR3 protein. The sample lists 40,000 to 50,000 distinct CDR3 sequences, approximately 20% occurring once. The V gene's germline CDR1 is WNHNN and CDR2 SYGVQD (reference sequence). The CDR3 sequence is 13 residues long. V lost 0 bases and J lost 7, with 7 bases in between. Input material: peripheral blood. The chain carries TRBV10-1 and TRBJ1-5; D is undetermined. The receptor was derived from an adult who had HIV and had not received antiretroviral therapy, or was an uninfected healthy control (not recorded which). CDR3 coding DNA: TGCGCCAGCAGTGAGTCTCCGGAGCAGCCCCAGCATTTT. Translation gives CASSESPEQPQHF.